These 30 T cell receptor beta chains originate from one sample sequenced in a study of T cells in tuberculosis. The repertoire was sequenced with immunoSEQ multiplex PCR; TCRdb's copy has only in-frame clones and lacks some. The sample records roughly 28,000 clones, approximately 95% being singletons. Sequences were obtained from PBMCs. The origin of the receptors is a donor under 30 with latent tuberculosis or without tuberculosis infection.

The V and J genes are TRBV2 and TRBJ2-7, with D perhaps TRBD2 (6 bases). CDR3 size: 12 residues. The germline V and J ends were trimmed by 6 bases and 4 bases, with 10 bases remaining between them. Germline lookup yields CDR1 SNHLY and CDR2 FYNNEI. CDR3 coding DNA: TGTGCCAGCAGACCGCGGGGATACGAGCAGTACTTC. Protein: CASRPRGYEQYF. The whole variable domain, remainder taken from reference TRBV2 and TRBJ2-7, is EPEVTQTPSHQVTQMGQEVILRCVPISNHLYFYWYRQILGQKVEFLVSFYNNEISEKSEIFDDQFSVERPDGSNFTLKIRSTKLEDSAMYFCASRPRGYEQYFGPGTRLTVT.

This chain links TRBV27 with TRBJ2-5; tentative D call: TRBD2 (6 bases). The CDR3 covers 17 residues. Per the germline V gene, CDR1 is MNHEY and CDR2 is SMNVEV (reference sequence). V lost 5 bases and J lost 5, with 24 bases in between. CDR3: CASSVTTGVNGGETQYF. The CDR3 DNA is TGTGCCAGCAGTGTCACGACGGGAGTTAACGGAGGGGAGACCCAGTACTTC.

This chain joins TRBV21-1 and TRBJ2-2; TRBD1, the table's D call, was not compared with the DNA. TRBV21-1 is marked as a pseudogene. This CDR3 has 15 residues. CDR3 region: CASSKVQGATGELFF. The CDR3 region has the DNA TGTGCCAGCAGCAAAGTTCAGGGGGCCACCGGGGAGCTGTTTTTT.

The J gene is TRBJ2-2, the V gene TRBV5-1, with 9 bases that match TRBD1. This CDR3 spans 16 amino acids. Trimming cost V 1 base and J 5 bases; bases outside gene matches: 6. Germline V gene lookup returns CDR1 SGHRS and CDR2 YFSETQ. The CDR3 DNA sequence: TGCGCCAGCAGCTTGTCCGGGACAGGGCAAACCGGGGAGCTGTTTTTT. Its protein is CASSLSGTGQTGELFF.

In its sample, this clone was seen once. This chain links TRBV5-6 with TRBJ2-7, with 7 nucleotides matching TRBD1. V shed 0 bases and J 1 base; nucleotides not matched to a gene: 7. The germline CDR1 and CDR2 sequences are SGHDT and YYEEEE. The CDR3 has 16 residues. This CDR3 is CASSLDTLQGSYEQYF. The CDR3 DNA follows: TGTGCCAGCAGCTTGGACACTTTACAGGGGTCCTACGAGCAGTACTTC.

The chain recombines TRBV23-1 with TRBJ1-1; the D gene is possibly TRBD1 (5 bases). TRBV23-1 is recorded as an ORF, its role being uncertain. This CDR3 is 12 amino acids long. The V end was cut by 11 bases, the J end by 4 bases, with 14 bases between. CDR3 sequence reads: CAPPAGGTEAFF. In DNA, the CDR3 is TGCGCCCCCCCCGCGGGGGGCACTGAAGCTTTCTTT.

This rearrangement joins TRBV18 to TRBJ2-1; TRBD2 matches at 11 bases. CDR3 length: 16 amino acids. Germline CDR1 and CDR2: KGHSH and LQKENI. V was clipped by 3 bases and J by 4 bases; unmatched bases: 5. The CDR3 DNA is TGTGCCAGCTCACCCCCGGGACTAGCGGAGTACAATGAGCAGTTCTTC. Its translation is CASSPPGLAEYNEQFF.

The CDR3 DNA reads TGTGCCAGCATCGGACAGGAGGGCCAGCATTTT. This translates into CASIGQEGQHF. This chain joins TRBV27 and TRBJ1-5, with 7 bases matching TRBD1. The CDR3 totals 11 residues. The ends lost 7 bases at V and 12 bases at J; junction bases unmatched: 6. Germline V CDR1 and CDR2: MNHEY, SMNVEV (reference sequence).

The sample holds a few counts of this clone. V and J are TRBV2 and TRBJ2-7; 8 bases agree with TRBD2. The length of the CDR3 is 14 residues. The V segment lost 5 bases and the J segment 3 bases; nucleotides outside the gene matches: 6. The germline V gene has CDR1 SNHLY and CDR2 FYNNEI. The CDR3 loop is CASSRPGRDYEQYF. The CDR3 DNA is TGTGCCAGCAGTAGACCCGGGAGGGACTACGAGCAGTACTTC. Full variable domain (missing parts from reference TRBV2 and TRBJ2-7): EPEVTQTPSHQVTQMGQEVILRCVPISNHLYFYWYRQILGQKVEFLVSFYNNEISEKSEIFDDQFSVERPDGSNFTLKIRSTKLEDSAMYFCASSRPGRDYEQYFGPGTRLTVT.

V and J are TRBV7-3 and TRBJ2-2; D possibly corresponds to TRBD1 (6 bases). Germline-derived CDR1 and CDR2 are SGHTA and FQGTGA. The CDR3 consists of 14 residues. The V and J ends lost 5 bases and 3 bases respectively, with 10 bases between them. CDR3 bases: TGTGCCAGCAGCACCGGACAGCACACCGGGGAGCTGTTTTTT. Residues: CASSTGQHTGELFF.

The chain employs TRBV5-4 and TRBJ1-2; no reliable D call. Trimming left V 0 bases short and J 7 bases short, with 16 bases between. Germline loops: CDR1 SGHNT, CDR2 YYREEE (reference sequence). This CDR3 is built from 15 residues. The CDR3 DNA reads TGTGCCAGCAGCTTGGCCATACAGAAAGGCTTTGGCTACACCTTC. Translation: CASSLAIQKGFGYTF.

This chain links TRBV2 with TRBJ2-1; the match to TRBD2 covers 16 bases. CDR3 length: 16 amino acids. V gave up 6 bases and J gave up 15 bases; unmatched junction bases: 14. Germline CDR1 and CDR2: SNHLY and FYNNEI. The DNA for the CDR3 is TGTGCCAGCAGCCTAGGGACTAGCGGGAGGGCCCACCGTGCGTTCTTC. Encoded protein: CASSLGTSGRAHRAFF.

The V call is TRBV7-9, the J call TRBJ2-1; TRBD2 agrees at 11 bases. V trimming: 5 bases; J trimming: 3 bases; junction bases outside the gene matches: 3. The V gene's germline CDR1 is SEHNR and CDR2 FQNEAQ (reference sequence). The length of the CDR3 is 15 residues. Here the CDR3 reads CASSAGLADYNEQFF. The CDR3 DNA sequence: TGTGCCAGCAGCGCGGGACTAGCGGACTACAATGAGCAGTTCTTC.

In nucleotides, the CDR3 is TGTGCCATCAGCCTCGAGAGGCCCTTGAACAATGAGCAGTTCTTC. Its translation: CAISLERPLNNEQFF. The J gene is TRBJ2-1, the V gene TRBV10-3, with D hard to call. Trimming took 6 bases from V and 5 from J, leaving 17 bases between them. CDR1 is ENHRY and CDR2 is SYGVKD in the germline V gene. CDR3 size: 15 residues.

The chain combines TRBV30 with TRBJ1-4, with 7 positions matching TRBD1. The junction had 7 bases not matched to a gene; V was cut back by 4 bases and J by 2 bases. This CDR3 region has 15 residues. Germline V CDR1 and CDR2: GTSNPN, SVGIG (reference sequence). In DNA, the CDR3 is TGTGCCTGGACGGAAACAGGGGTTACTAATGAAAAACTGTTTTTT. This gives the protein CAWTETGVTNEKLFF.

This chain links TRBV4-3 with TRBJ2-7, with D tentatively TRBD1 (6 bases). The length of the CDR3 is 14 residues. Germline lookup yields CDR1 LGHNA and CDR2 YSLEER. Trimming removed 6 bases from V and 5 bases from J, with 17 bases in between. CDR3 protein: CASSLNRERDEQYF. For the CDR3, the DNA is TGCGCCAGCAGTCTGAACAGGGAAAGGGACGAGCAGTACTTC.

V is TRBV5-1 and J is TRBJ2-7; 13 nucleotides agree with TRBD2. With V trimmed by 4 bases and J by 2 bases, 6 bases remained unmatched. This CDR3 is built from 16 residues. Germline CDR1 is SGHRS and CDR2 is YFSETQ. The CDR3 nucleotides are TGCGCCAGCAGCACGGGCGGGACTAGCGGGACCTACGAGCAGTACTTC. The encoded protein is CASSTGGTSGTYEQYF.

The rearrangement uses TRBV28 and TRBJ2-7; 13 nucleotides agree with TRBD2. The CDR3 contains 15 residues. The V and J ends lost 6 bases and 5 bases, in that order; junction bases with no gene match: 7. CDR1 and CDR2 from the germline V gene are MDHEN and SYDVKM. CDR3 sequence reads: CASRLGLAGTHEQYF. CDR3 in DNA: TGTGCCAGCAGATTGGGACTAGCGGGGACCCACGAGCAGTACTTC. Together with reference TRBV28 and TRBJ2-7, the CDR3 gives the full variable domain: DVKVTQSSRYLVKRTGEKVFLECVQDMDHENMFWYRQDPGLGLRLIYFSYDVKMKEKGDIPEGYSVSREKKERFSLILESASTNQTSMYLCASRLGLAGTHEQYFGPGTRLTVT.

The chain's CDR3 is CASSAGGSYEQYF. The CDR3 DNA follows: TGTGCCAGCAGTGCAGGGGGGTCCTACGAGCAGTACTTC. The chain couples TRBV28 to TRBJ2-7, with D possibly being TRBD1 (7 bases). This CDR3 spans 13 amino acids. V lost 5 bases and J 1 base, leaving 9 bases between the germline ends. Per the germline V gene, CDR1 is MDHEN and CDR2 is SYDVKM.

The chain couples TRBV7-2 to TRBJ1-5; D gene unclear. CDR1 is SGHTA and CDR2 is FQGNSA in the germline V gene. The CDR3 is made up of 13 amino acids. With 1 base removed from V and 6 bases from J, the gap between germline ends came to 7 bases. CDR3 protein: CASSLGFGQPQHF. In nucleotides, the CDR3 is TGTGCCAGCAGCTTAGGGTTCGGTCAGCCCCAGCATTTT. The full variable domain, with the rest looked up from reference TRBV7-2 and TRBJ1-5, is GAGVSQSPSNKVTEKGKDVELRCDPISGHTALYWYRQSLGQGLEFLIYFQGNSAPDKSGLPSDRFSAERTGGSVSTLTIQRTQQEDSAVYLCASSLGFGQPQHFGDGTRLSIL.

The chain recombines TRBV23-1 with TRBJ2-3, with 7 positions matching TRBD1. TRBV23-1 carries the ORF label, with uncertain function. This CDR3 has 15 residues. With 1 base clipped from V and 4 bases from J, the junction kept 5 bases outside the gene matches. Here the CDR3 reads CASSQYNRGADTQYF. The CDR3 coding sequence is TGCGCCAGCAGTCAATACAACAGGGGTGCAGATACGCAGTATTTT.

The chain combines TRBV18 with TRBJ2-1, with TRBD2 identical over 8 bases. Looked up from germline, CDR1 is KGHSH and CDR2 is LQKENI. The CDR3 runs 14 residues. The junction had 11 bases not matched to a gene; V was cut back by 6 bases and J by 10 bases. In DNA form, the CDR3 reads TGTGCCAGCTCCCCGGCTAGCGGGTCTAGGGAGCAGTTCTTC. This codes for CASSPASGSREQFF. Filled out from reference TRBV18 and TRBJ2-1, the complete variable domain reads NAGVMQNPRHLVRRRGQEARLRCSPMKGHSHVYWYRQLPEEGLKFMVYLQKENIIDESGMPKERFSAEFPKEGPSILRIQQVVRGDSAAYFCASSPASGSREQFFGPGTRLTVL.

The V and J genes are TRBV7-2 and TRBJ2-3; D unresolved. The V end lost 1 base, the J end lost 3 bases, and 5 bases lay between the germline ends. This CDR3 is built from 13 residues. Germline loops: CDR1 SGHTA, CDR2 FQGNSA. CDR3 nucleotides: TGTGCCAGCAGCTTAGAATCGACAGATACGCAGTATTTT. It translates to CASSLESTDTQYF.

Turning to this clone: A junction boundary mismatches the germline segment, possibly from a read error. The gene calls are TRBV7-7 and TRBJ2-5; maybe TRBD1 (6 bases). This CDR3 is 14 amino acids long. Germline CDR1 reads SSHAT; CDR2 reads FNYEAQ (reference sequence). The CDR3 DNA is TGTGCTAGCAGCTTGACAGGCGCTGGGGGGACCCAGTACTTC. Amino acid sequence: CASSLTGAGGTQYF.

The chain recombines TRBV5-1 with TRBJ2-3; the match to TRBD2 covers 9 bases. Germline CDR1 SGHRS, CDR2 YFSETQ. Unmatched junction bases numbered 8, after V lost 4 bases and J lost 2 bases. The CDR3 sequence is 16 residues long. The CDR3 region is CASSGLAGTITDTQYF. In DNA, the CDR3 is TGCGCCAGCAGCGGTCTAGCGGGAACTATCACAGATACGCAGTATTTT.

This clone was found a few times. The V and J genes are TRBV4-1 and TRBJ2-1; possibly TRBD2 for D (6 bases). Germline CDR1 and CDR2: MGHRA and YSYEKL. The V gene lost 1 base and the J gene lost 4 bases, with 11 bases spanning the gap. The CDR3 is 15 residues long. As DNA, the CDR3 is TGCGCCAGCAGCCAAGCGGCGGGGAGATACAATGAGCAGTTCTTC. As protein: CASSQAAGRYNEQFF.

The V gene is TRBV6-1, the J gene TRBJ1-1; D is unclear. Trimming left V 6 bases short and J 5 bases short, with 19 bases between. The CDR3 runs 15 residues. Germline V gene data show CDR1 as MNHNS and CDR2 as SASEGT. CDR3 residues: CASRKARQPGTEAFF. CDR3 nucleotides: TGTGCCAGCAGGAAAGCGAGACAACCGGGGACTGAAGCTTTCTTT.

The chain combines TRBV5-1 with TRBJ2-7; 14 bases fit TRBD2. Germline V CDR1 and CDR2: SGHRS, YFSETQ. This CDR3 is 17 amino acids long. V gave up 4 bases and J gave up 4 bases; unmatched junction bases: 10. DNA of the CDR3: TGCGCCAGCAGCCCCGGACTAGCGGGAGGACTGTATTACGAGCAGTACTTC. Translated, it gives CASSPGLAGGLYYEQYF. The whole variable domain, filled in from reference TRBV5-1 and TRBJ2-7, reads KAGVTQTPRYLIKTRGQQVTLSCSPISGHRSVSWYQQTPGQGLQFLFEYFSETQRNKGNFPGRFSGRQFSNSRSEMNVSTLELGDSALYLCASSPGLAGGLYYEQYFGPGTRLTVT.

This clone was picked up one time. This chain uses TRBV7-9 with TRBJ1-6; TRBD1 might be the D (5 bases). The CDR3 consists of 18 residues. The germline V gene encodes CDR1 SEHNR and CDR2 FQNEAQ (reference sequence). V was shortened by 6 bases and J by 4 bases, with 22 bases between the two germline ends. The CDR3 region is CASRPPRGRAVYNSPLHF. Written as DNA, the CDR3 is TGTGCCAGCAGACCCCCCCGGGGGAGAGCCGTATATAATTCACCCCTCCACTTT.

This clone was picked up one time. The gene calls are TRBV6-8 and TRBJ1-1; 8 bases line up with TRBD1. J lost 7 bases, V lost 6 bases, and 22 bases had no gene match. Germline V CDR1 and CDR2: MNHGY, SAAAGT. This CDR3 region has 18 residues. The CDR3 DNA follows: TGTGCCAGCAGGAGGAAAAACATTACAGGGGGATGGGGCATTGAAGCTTTCTTT. This gives the protein CASRRKNITGGWGIEAFF.